The following is a T cell receptor (beta chain) sequence with its context. The clone's antigen remains unknown. Per-base qualities were not stored, and no clone one base away is much larger. TCRbeta CDR3 regions were amplified from genomic DNA by means of the immunoSEQ Assay, a bias-controlled multiplex PCR. The paper's processing steps were these. Within the assay, amplification of reference gene primers was used to estimate how many nucleated cells each sample contained. To quantify the absolute abundance of each unique TCRbeta CDR3 rearrangement, sequence reads were collapsed and filtered. For each sample, productive Simpson clonality was calculated as the square root of Simpson's diversity index across productive rearrangements. TCRdb's version of the immuneACCESS table is confined to in-frame rearrangements and falls short of the full clone set. An unresolved V gene accounts for under half of the shortfall where checked; the remainder is of unknown origin. V and J calls and clone size are those listed in that table; D and trimming were worked out from the DNA. The sample table contains fewer than 450,000 clones; only one count was recorded for nearly 90% of them. Of the sample, over 2% falls within the top ten clones.

As encoded in the germline V gene, CDR1 is SGHVS while CDR2 is FNYEAQ. V gives up 3 bases and J gives up 3 bases, and the segment between their germline ends measures 11 bases. Measured from the cysteine to the phenylalanine, the CDR3 is 15 residues long. Only CDR3 DNA remains: 45 bases, in frame from the first base. These data come from a study of blood T cell repertoires in COVID-19 (dated by TCRdb to 2018 to 2021). Some background on the complete study: Samples covering the acute and convalescent phases of COVID-19 were provided by collaborators in the United States, Italy and Spain. The prospective study material was composed of cDNA or gDNA derived from T cells, B-cell-depleted T cells, or PBMCs. Deeply sampled blood TCRbeta repertoires from subjects exposed to, actively infected with, or recovered from COVID-19 were included in the dataset. The repertoires were made available in a free public database intended to serve as a resource for research on the immune response to SARS-CoV-2. Samples came from the ongoing ImmuneRACE study (first 160 participants) plus 1,254 subjects from 6 global collaborators. The sample metadata nearly always contained a de-identified subject ID, COVID-19 status, age in years and sex. Where available, HLA class I and class II types were obtained from metadata supplied by the sample provider rather than from assay-based typing.

Participants in the prospective study were aged roughly 18 to 100 years, lived in 24 United States geographic areas, and enrolled through a virtual design. Cohort assignment in the prospective study relied on participant-reported clinical history from a screening survey and a study questionnaire. In the prospective study, whole blood, serum and a nasopharyngeal or oropharyngeal swab were collected from each participant by mobile phlebotomists. Additional blood draws and questionnaires over an approximately two-month period could optionally be provided by prospective study participants. Before DNA extraction, prospective study blood samples were shipped either frozen or at room temperature. Here is what the overall study found, with its caveats: Clinical and demographic metadata were provided uncurated, with the amount varying by source and participant.

This TCR was sampled from a woman aged 40 to 50 with acute COVID-19. Input material: PBMCs or T cells enriched from blood (not recorded which). The chain uses TRBV7-6 and TRBJ2-2; the D gene is perhaps TRBD2, on 6 matching bases. The DNA is TGTGCCAGCAGCTTCAGACTAGTCCACACCGGGGAGCTGTTTTTT. It codes for CASSFRLVHTGELFF.